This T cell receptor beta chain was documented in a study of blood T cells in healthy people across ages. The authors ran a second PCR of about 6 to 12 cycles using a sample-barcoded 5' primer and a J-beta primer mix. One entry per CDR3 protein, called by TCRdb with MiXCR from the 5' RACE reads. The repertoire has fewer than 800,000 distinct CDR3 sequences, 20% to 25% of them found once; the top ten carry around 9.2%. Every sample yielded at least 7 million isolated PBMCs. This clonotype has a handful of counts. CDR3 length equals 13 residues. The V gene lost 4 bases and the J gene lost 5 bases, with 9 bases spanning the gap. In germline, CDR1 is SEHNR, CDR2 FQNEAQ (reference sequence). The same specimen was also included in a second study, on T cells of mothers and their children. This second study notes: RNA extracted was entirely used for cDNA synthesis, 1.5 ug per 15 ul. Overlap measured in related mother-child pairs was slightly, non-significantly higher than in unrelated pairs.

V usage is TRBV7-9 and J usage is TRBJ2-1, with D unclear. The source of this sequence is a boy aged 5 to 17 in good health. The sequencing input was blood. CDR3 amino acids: CASSSPPHNEQFF. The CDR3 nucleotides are TGTGCCAGCAGCTCCCCCCCACACAATGAGCAGTTCTTC.